The next 15 T cell receptor beta chains were all read from a single sample in a study of blood T cells in healthy people across ages. Through a sample-barcoded 5' primer and a J-beta primer mix, a second PCR was run for roughly 6 to 12 cycles. TCRdb reanalysed the 5' RACE reads using MiXCR and keeps one entry per CDR3 protein. The sample contains 700,000 to 900,000 distinct CDR3 sequences, roughly 25% of which appear only once. This sample was also put to use in a study of T cells of mothers and their children.

The sequencing input was blood. The receptors originated from a boy aged 10-17 years in good health.

The V call is TRBV3-1, the J call TRBJ2-5; D uncertain. Trimming stripped 1 base from V and 5 bases from J, with 11 bases between. This CDR3 region has 14 residues. The germline gives CDR1 LGHDT, CDR2 YNNKEL (reference sequence). This CDR3 is CASSQGGGPETQYF. The CDR3 DNA sequence: TGTGCCAGCAGCCAAGGTGGCGGCCCCGAGACCCAGTACTTC.

The DNA for the CDR3 is TGTGCCAGCAGCTCTTCCGGGACCATTAGCACAGATACGCAGTATTTT. This translates into CASSSSGTISTDTQYF. The gene calls are TRBV28 and TRBJ2-3; D might be TRBD1 or TRBD2, each matching 5 bases. Between the trimmed V and J ends, which lost 6 bases and 0 bases, there was a span of 16 bases. The germline gives CDR1 MDHEN, CDR2 SYDVKM. This CDR3 contains 16 residues. Full variable domain (rest looked up from reference TRBV28 and TRBJ2-3): DVKVTQSSRYLVKRTGEKVFLECVQDMDHENMFWYRQDPGLGLRLIYFSYDVKMKEKGDIPEGYSVSREKKERFSLILESASTNQTSMYLCASSSSGTISTDTQYFGPGTRLTVL.

This clonotype occurred many times. The V and J genes are TRBV2 and TRBJ2-5; D is uncertain. The CDR3 totals 11 residues. Per germline, CDR1 SNHLY and CDR2 FYNNEI. V dropped 6 bases and J dropped 5 bases, with 7 bases sitting between them. For the CDR3, the DNA is TGTGCCAGCAGGGGCGAGGAGACCCAGTACTTC. Its translation: CASRGEETQYF.

The V and J genes are TRBV20-1 and TRBJ1-2, with D maybe TRBD1 (5 bases). The length of the CDR3 is 15 residues. V lost 0 bases, J lost 8 bases, and 19 bases lay in between. In germline, CDR1 is DFQATT, CDR2 SNEGSKA (reference sequence). The CDR3 bases are TGCAGTGCTAGAGATCTTACGGGGACCATGTACGGCTACACCTTC. It encodes CSARDLTGTMYGYTF.

This clonotype was detected a few times. This chain links TRBV5-1 with TRBJ2-5, with no clear D. The DNA matches TRBJ2-7 better at its end, which makes the J call doubtful. This CDR3 is built from 13 residues. Germline CDR1 and CDR2: SGHRS and YFSETQ. The CDR3 DNA follows: TGCGCCAGCGTGCCAGAGAGCTCCTACGAGCAGTACTTC. Its translation: CASVPESSYEQYF.

There are a few counts of this clonotype. The V call is TRBV4-2, the J call TRBJ2-1, with 9 bases fitting TRBD2. The CDR3 spans 17 residues. After removal of 3 bases from V and 0 bases from J, the junction contained 6 bases not matched to a gene. CDR1 and CDR2 (germline): LGHNA, YNFKEQ. The CDR3 bases are TGTGCCAGCAGCCAGGGAGAGACTAGCGGCTCCTACAATGAGCAGTTCTTC. As protein: CASSQGETSGSYNEQFF.

The chain recombines TRBV20-1 with TRBJ2-7, with unresolved D. The J call could be wrong; TRBJ2-1 is a better fit for the DNA end. The germline V gene encodes CDR1 DFQATT and CDR2 SNEGSKA (reference sequence). The CDR3 spans 14 residues. CDR3 sequence reads: CSAANGDTYNEQFF. The CDR3 coding sequence is TGCAGTGCTGCTAACGGCGATACCTACAATGAGCAGTTCTTC.

This chain links TRBV12-3 or TRBV12-4 with TRBJ1-4, with D unresolved. Trimming removed 6 bases at V and 8 bases at J, with 10 bases between. The CDR3 contains 12 residues. The CDR3 protein is CASRDLGEKLFF. The CDR3 region has the DNA TGTGCCAGCAGGGACCTCGGAGAAAAACTGTTTTTT.

This clonotype was seen only a few times. The V and J genes are TRBV5-1 and TRBJ2-1; 8 bases line up with TRBD2. CDR3 length: 14 residues. The V gene end was trimmed by 7 bases and the J gene end by 14 bases; junction bases not matched to a gene: 17. The germline V gene encodes CDR1 SGHRS and CDR2 YFSETQ. The CDR3 DNA reads TGCGCCAGCCGGACCGGGACATCGGGACTAGGAGAGTTCTTC. It specifies CASRTGTSGLGEFF.

This clonotype showed up just a few times. J is TRBJ2-4 and V is TRBV21-1; the table gives TRBD1 as D, unverified against the DNA. TRBV21-1 is recorded as a pseudogene. The CDR3 has 10 amino acids. Here the CDR3 DNA reads TGTGCCAGCTACCGGACAGGGCAGTACTTC. Its protein is CASYRTGQYF.

A note on this clonotype: The conserved final phenylalanine or tryptophan is absent from the CDR3, which likely points to a read error. The chain couples TRBV5-5 to TRBJ1-2; D remains unclear. V lost 0 bases to trimming and J lost 4 bases, with 10 bases between them. This CDR3 has 14 amino acids. The V gene's germline CDR1 is SGHKS and CDR2 YYEKEE (reference sequence). The CDR3 bases are TGTGCCAGCAGCTTGGATTGGGCCGGCTATGGCTACACCCTC. Its translation: CASSLDWAGYGYTL.

J is TRBJ2-5 and V is TRBV7-9; D gene uncertain. The germline V and J ends were trimmed by 7 bases and 1 base, with 7 bases remaining between them. Germline V gene sequence: CDR1 SEHNR, CDR2 FQNEAQ (reference sequence). The CDR3 is 12 residues long. The chain's CDR3 is CASTQPQETQYF. CDR3 DNA: TGTGCCAGCACCCAACCCCAAGAGACCCAGTACTTC.

V gene TRBV3-1 combines with J gene TRBJ2-5, with TRBD1 matching 11 bases. Germline-derived CDR1 and CDR2 are LGHDT and YNNKEL (reference sequence). V was clipped by 3 bases and J by 3 bases; unmatched bases: 3. This CDR3 is built from 15 residues. CDR3 region: CASSHGQGAEETQYF. As DNA, the CDR3 is TGTGCCAGCAGCCACGGACAGGGGGCTGAAGAGACCCAGTACTTC.

The genes are TRBV10-3 and TRBJ2-7; D possibly matches TRBD1 or TRBD2 (6 bases each). The CDR3 consists of 11 residues. The germline V and J ends were trimmed by 10 bases and 6 bases, with 13 bases remaining between them. Germline-derived CDR1 and CDR2 are ENHRY and SYGVKD. CDR3 bases: TGTGCCAGCCTCGGAGGGGGCGAGCAGTACTTC. Amino acids: CASLGGGEQYF.

This clonotype came up many times. This chain connects TRBV20-1 to TRBJ2-7; the D gene is possibly TRBD2 (6 bases). Germline V gene data show CDR1 as DFQATT and CDR2 as SNEGSKA (reference sequence). CDR3 size: 13 residues. V shed 5 bases and J shed 3 bases, with 14 bases lying between them. The CDR3 loop reads CSAGDSSSYEQYF. The CDR3 DNA is TGCAGTGCTGGGGACTCCTCAAGCTACGAGCAGTACTTC.